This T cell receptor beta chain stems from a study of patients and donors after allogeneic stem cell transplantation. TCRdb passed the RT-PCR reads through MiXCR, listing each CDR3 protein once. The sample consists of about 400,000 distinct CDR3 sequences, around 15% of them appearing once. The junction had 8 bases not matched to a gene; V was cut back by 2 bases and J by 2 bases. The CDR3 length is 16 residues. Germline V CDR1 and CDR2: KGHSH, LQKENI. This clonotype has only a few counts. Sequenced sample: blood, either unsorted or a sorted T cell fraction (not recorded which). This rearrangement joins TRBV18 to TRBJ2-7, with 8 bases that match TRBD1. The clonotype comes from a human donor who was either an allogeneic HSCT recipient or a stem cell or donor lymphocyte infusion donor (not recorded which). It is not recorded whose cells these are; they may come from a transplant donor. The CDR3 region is CASSPSGTGPTYEQYF. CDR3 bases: TGTGCCAGCTCACCATCCGGGACAGGACCTACCTACGAGCAGTACTTC.